This is a list of T cell receptor beta chains from one sample in a study of T-cell memory formation after mild COVID-19. TCRdb re-called the 5' RACE reads through MiXCR, storing one row per CDR3 protein. The repertoire holds more than 110,000 distinct CDR3 sequences, 14% seen once, with approximately 30% in the top ten. The sequencing input was PBMCs or a T cell subset sorted from them (not recorded which). These receptors all come from an adult woman who had mild COVID-19 (a few samples of this study predate the infection). Cell type and time point are not known. CDR3s include the opening cysteine and the closing phenylalanine or tryptophan. A D gene is named only where the DNA matches it firmly. Size is stated for part of the rows, as once, few or many counts, or as a class when the clone is expanded.

d_gene	abundance	j_gene	v_gene	CDR3aa	CDR3nt
NA	NA	TRBJ2-2	TRBV6-2/TRBV6-3	CASSRRVELGELFF	TGTGCCAGCAGTCGACGCGTCGAACTCGGGGAGCTGTTTTTT
TRBD2	NA	TRBJ2-1	TRBV12-3/TRBV12-4	CASSASGTSGANEQFF	TGTGCCAGCAGTGCTTCCGGGACTAGCGGGGCCAATGAGCAGTTCTTC
TRBD1	few	TRBJ1-3	TRBV6-2/TRBV6-3	CASTEGTGMGNHIYF	TGTGCCAGCACCGAAGGGACAGGCATGGGAAACCATATATATTTT
NA	few	TRBJ2-7	TRBV30	CAWSEPYEQYF	TGTGCCTGGAGTGAGCCCTACGAGCAGTACTTC
NA	few	TRBJ1-4	TRBV20-1	CSARDFGFEAYYEKLFF	TGCAGTGCTAGAGATTTCGGATTTGAGGCCTATTATGAAAAACTGTTTTTT
TRBD2	NA	TRBJ2-1	TRBV7-8	CASGEGGSYNEQFF	TGTGCCAGTGGGGAGGGAGGCTCCTACAATGAGCAGTTCTTC
NA	few	TRBJ2-6	TRBV20-1	CSARDEGRAGANVLTF	TGCAGTGCTAGAGATGAGGGAAGGGCTGGGGCCAACGTCCTGACTTTC
NA	few	TRBJ2-7	TRBV4-3	CASSQGGSTYEQYF	TGCGCCAGCAGCCAAGGTGGATCGACCTACGAGCAGTACTTC
TRBD2	NA	TRBJ2-1	TRBV11-2	CASSSELAGLEVNEQFF	TGTGCCAGCAGCTCCGAACTAGCGGGTCTTGAGGTGAATGAGCAGTTCTTC
NA	once	TRBJ1-2	TRBV3-1	CASSQDIGENGYTF	TGTGCCAGCAGCCAAGATATTGGGGAGAATGGCTACACCTTC
NA	few	TRBJ2-2	TRBV29-1	CSVEKGAGELFF	TGCAGCGTTGAAAAGGGGGCCGGGGAGCTGTTTTTT
TRBD2	NA	TRBJ2-3	TRBV5-1	CASSSTPGTSALTDTQYF	TGCGCCAGCAGCTCCACGCCCGGGACTAGCGCCCTCACAGATACGCAGTATTTT
NA	NA	TRBJ2-5	TRBV12-3/TRBV12-4	CASSLSWGTQYF	TGTGCCAGCAGTTTATCCTGGGGGACCCAGTACTTC
NA	few	TRBJ2-1	TRBV7-9	CASSSGHNEQFF	TGTGCCAGCAGCTCGGGACACAATGAGCAGTTCTTC
NA	NA	TRBJ2-2	TRBV27	CASSLGNGELFF	TGTGCCAGCAGTTTAGGAAACGGGGAGCTGTTTTTT
NA	NA	TRBJ2-4	TRBV5-1	CASSQPDWGENIQYF	TGCGCCAGCAGCCAACCGGACTGGGGGGAAAACATTCAGTACTTC
TRBD2	few	TRBJ2-7	TRBV12-3/TRBV12-4	CASSPGLAGARIDSYEQYF	TGTGCCAGCAGTCCCGGACTAGCGGGAGCGCGGATTGATTCCTACGAGCAGTACTTC
TRBD1	few	TRBJ2-2	TRBV7-3	CASSLTGGSGELFF	TGTGCCAGCAGCCTCACAGGGGGTTCCGGGGAGCTGTTTTTT
TRBD2	NA	TRBJ2-7	TRBV2	CASSQRESDYEQYF	TGTGCCAGCAGTCAGCGGGAGTCGGACTACGAGCAGTACTTC
NA	NA	TRBJ2-3	TRBV11-3	CASSLDRRGQYF	TGTGCCAGCAGCTTAGATCGCCGGGGGCAGTATTTT
TRBD1	NA	TRBJ1-1	TRBV5-1	CASSWGQGETEAFF	TGCGCCAGCAGCTGGGGACAGGGAGAGACTGAAGCTTTCTTT
NA	NA	TRBJ2-3	TRBV7-8	CASSFSGTTDTQYF	TGTGCCAGCAGCTTTAGCGGCACCACAGATACGCAGTATTTT
NA	NA	TRBJ1-1	TRBV7-6	CASRGSMNTEAFF	TGTGCCAGCAGGGGTTCGATGAACACTGAAGCTTTCTTT
NA	NA	TRBJ2-7	TRBV14	CASSLTTGPYEQYF	TGTGCCAGCAGCCTAACCACAGGGCCCTACGAGCAGTACTTC
NA	NA	TRBJ2-7	TRBV19	CASSIEAVVSYEQYF	TGTGCCAGTAGTATCGAGGCGGTTGTCTCCTACGAGCAGTACTTC
NA	NA	TRBJ2-3	TRBV14	CASSQGSRDLTDTQYF	TGTGCCAGCAGCCAAGGTTCTCGGGACCTCACAGATACGCAGTATTTT
NA	many	TRBJ2-7	TRBV5-1	CASSSGSGYEQYF	TGCGCCAGCAGCTCCGGTAGCGGATACGAGCAGTACTTC
NA	NA	TRBJ2-5	TRBV20-1	CSARSLLADPF	TGCAGTGCTAGAAGTCTATTAGCGGACCCTTTC
TRBD2	once	TRBJ2-1	TRBV12-3/TRBV12-4	CASSPNSGSSYTEQFF	TGTGCCAGCAGTCCCAATAGCGGGAGCTCCTACACTGAGCAGTTCTTC
NA	few	TRBJ2-1	TRBV6-1	CASTLMGTEANNEQFF	TGTGCCAGCACTCTAATGGGGACGGAGGCAAACAATGAGCAGTTCTTC
NA	few	TRBJ2-2	TRBV15	CATSRERQGGMAGELFF	TGTGCCACCAGCAGAGAGAGGCAGGGTGGTATGGCCGGGGAGCTGTTTTTT
TRBD2	NA	TRBJ2-1	TRBV9	CASSKTSGGNEQFF	TGTGCCAGCAGTAAAACTAGCGGGGGGAATGAGCAGTTCTTC
NA	NA	TRBJ1-1	TRBV4-3	CASSQVFWGGITEAFF	TGCGCCAGCAGCCAAGTTTTCTGGGGTGGAATCACTGAAGCTTTCTTT
NA	few	TRBJ2-1	TRBV2	CASRSPRHSYNEQFF	TGTGCCAGCAGGAGCCCTAGACACTCCTACAATGAGCAGTTCTTC
NA	once	TRBJ2-6	TRBV24-1	CATSETYGSGANVLTF	TGTGCCACCTCCGAAACCTACGGATCTGGGGCCAACGTCCTGACTTTC
TRBD1	NA	TRBJ1-4	TRBV6-1	CASSEAEGQGNEKLFF	TGTGCCAGCAGTGAAGCTGAGGGACAGGGCAATGAAAAACTGTTTTTT
NA	few	TRBJ2-3	TRBV27	CASSPPDGTDTQYF	TGTGCCAGCAGCCCCCCCGACGGGACAGATACGCAGTATTTT
NA	NA	TRBJ1-5	TRBV6-1	CASSYDVYSNQPQHF	TGTGCCAGCAGTTACGACGTCTATAGCAATCAGCCCCAGCATTTT
TRBD1	NA	TRBJ2-7	TRBV9	CASSVGGTANYEQYF	TGTGCCAGCAGCGTAGGGGGGACAGCTAACTACGAGCAGTACTTC
NA	NA	TRBJ2-1	TRBV7-7	CASSLGDGEPYNEQFF	TGTGCCAGCAGCTTAGGGGATGGGGAACCGTACAATGAGCAGTTCTTC
NA	NA	TRBJ2-3	TRBV7-3	CASSPSTSGTDTQYF	TGTGCCAGCAGCCCGTCCACTTCCGGCACAGATACGCAGTATTTT
TRBD1	few	TRBJ1-3	TRBV20-1	CSASQPQTGGNTIYF	TGCAGTGCTAGCCAACCCCAGACAGGGGGAAACACCATATATTTT
NA	NA	TRBJ2-1	TRBV27	CASSFNGIVAGAEF	TGTGCCAGCAGTTTTAATGGGATAGTCGCGGGGGCCGAATTC
TRBD1	NA	TRBJ2-7	TRBV13	CASSFGQGNSYEQYF	TGTGCCAGCAGCTTCGGACAGGGTAACTCCTACGAGCAGTACTTC
NA	many	TRBJ1-4	TRBV11-2	CASSLDGSLGLYEKLFF	TGTGCCAGCAGCTTAGATGGCAGTCTGGGTTTGTACGAAAAACTGTTTTTT
TRBD2	many	TRBJ2-7	TRBV29-1	CSVEAFPARGEGRYEQYF	TGCAGCGTTGAAGCCTTCCCGGCTCGGGGGGAGGGCCGCTACGAGCAGTACTTC
NA	NA	TRBJ2-2	TRBV29-1	CSVAGNTGELFF	TGCAGCGTTGCAGGGAACACCGGGGAGCTGTTTTTT
TRBD2	few	TRBJ2-1	TRBV7-6	CASSELAGDRNEQFF	TGTGCCAGCAGTGAACTAGCGGGAGATCGTAATGAGCAGTTCTTC
TRBD2	few	TRBJ2-1	TRBV20-1	CSARGLADYNEQFF	TGCAGTGCTAGAGGGCTAGCGGATTACAATGAGCAGTTCTTC
NA	NA	TRBJ2-3	TRBV2	CASSEGGPADTQYF	TGTGCCAGCAGTGAGGGGGGGCCGGCAGATACGCAGTATTTT
NA	NA	TRBJ2-3	TRBV3-1	CASSDRTDTDTQYF	TGTGCCAGCAGCGACCGGACGGACACAGATACGCAGTATTTT
TRBD1	NA	TRBJ2-7	TRBV6-1	CASGGQDEQYF	TGTGCCAGCGGGGGACAGGACGAGCAGTACTTC
NA	NA	TRBJ2-1	TRBV7-9	CASSPREASSYNEQFF	TGTGCCAGCAGCCCCAGGGAGGCCAGCTCCTACAATGAGCAGTTCTTC